This T cell receptor beta chain was observed in a study of blood T cell repertoires in COVID-19. The CDR3 is 15 residues long. V gave up 1 base and J gave up 8 bases, with 18 bases separating them. CDR1 is SGHRS, CDR2 YFSETQ, per germline. Sequencing used immunoSEQ multiplex PCR; TCRdb keeps in-frame clones, though not all of them. The top ten clones hold roughly 5% of a sample with more than 95,000 clones, 80% to 90% of them seen once. The table lists this clone with a few counts. The rearrangement uses TRBV5-1 and TRBJ1-2; D remains ambiguous. The sequencing sample was made of peripheral blood. This TCR was sampled from a man aged 60 to 69 with acute or convalescent COVID-19. CDR3 sequence (DNA): TGCGCCAGCAGCTTGATAGCTACCCGACTAGACGGCTACACCTTC. Protein product: CASSLIATRLDGYTF.